Following are 11 T cell receptor beta chains from one sample sequenced in a study of T cell repertoires in cytomegalovirus infection. TCRdb fed the reads into MiXCR, producing one record per CDR3 protein. The sample carries 100,000 to 150,000 distinct CDR3 sequences, over 30% recorded once. Their target antigens are unknown. The sequencing here drew on CD8+ T cells from cultured PBMCs, taken from culture after CMV antigen stimulation. These receptors came from a human donor in good health (CMV status not recorded). Some clones in this sample may be carry-over from other donors' samples.

This chain joins TRBV20-1 and TRBJ2-7; 7 positions agree with TRBD1. Germline lookup yields CDR1 DFQATT and CDR2 SNEGSKA (reference sequence). The CDR3 covers 11 residues. The CDR3 bases are TGCAGCGGACAGGAAACCTACGAGCAGTACTTC. Translated: CSGQETYEQYF.

This chain uses TRBV6-6 with TRBJ2-7; unclear D gene. CDR3 length: 12 amino acids. Germline lookup yields CDR1 MNHNY and CDR2 SVGAGI (reference sequence). The V end lost 0 bases, the J end lost 5 bases, and 5 bases lay between the germline ends. The CDR3 DNA follows: TGTGCCAGCAGTTACTCGTTGGACGAGCAGTACTTC. This translates into CASSYSLDEQYF.

This clonotype occurred a few times. The CDR3 spells CASSFWAIRSGELFF. CDR3 DNA sequence: TGTGCCAGCAGTTTTTGGGCCATTCGGTCCGGGGAGCTGTTTTTT. The V and J genes are TRBV28 and TRBJ2-2; no firm D call. Germline V gives CDR1 MDHEN, CDR2 SYDVKM. There are 15 residues in the CDR3. Trimming took off 3 bases at V and 6 bases at J, with 14 bases between the two ends.

This chain joins TRBV28 and TRBJ2-1; 9 bases fit TRBD1. Germline trimming cut 2 bases from V and 9 bases from J; bases unmatched to any gene: 11. The CDR3 totals 16 residues. Germline V gene sequence: CDR1 MDHEN, CDR2 SYDVKM. The CDR3 nucleotides are TGTGCCAGCAGTTTAGCCCCCGGGACAGGGTACGGTGAGCAGTTCTTC. Amino acids: CASSLAPGTGYGEQFF.

This clonotype was seen a few times. V is TRBV5-6 and J is TRBJ1-2; no definite D call. The CDR3 is 11 amino acids. Germline lookup yields CDR1 SGHDT and CDR2 YYEEEE. V gave up 2 bases and J gave up 5 bases, with 4 bases separating them. The CDR3 loop reads CASSLGYGYTF. The CDR3 DNA reads as TGTGCCAGCAGCTTAGGGTATGGCTACACCTTC.

V usage is TRBV29-1 and J usage is TRBJ1-5; TRBD1 aligns across 8 bases. The CDR3 extends over 13 amino acids. The J segment lost 4 bases and the V segment lost 4 bases, leaving 3 bases of the junction unmatched. CDR1 is SQVTM and CDR2 is ANQGSEA in the germline V gene. The CDR3 DNA reads as TGCAGCGTTGCGGACAGGGCAAATCAGCCCCAGCATTTT. Protein product: CSVADRANQPQHF.

The rearrangement joins TRBV9 to TRBJ1-1; 7 bases map to TRBD1. This CDR3 is built from 16 residues. V lost 3 bases and J lost 0; bases outside the gene matches: 8. CDR1 SGDLS and CDR2 YYNGEE come from the germline V gene. The CDR3 region is CASSELGQVLNTEAFF. CDR3 DNA sequence: TGTGCCAGCAGCGAGCTCGGACAGGTACTGAACACTGAAGCTTTCTTT.

This chain links TRBV14 with TRBJ2-3; D not resolved. V was pared by 0 bases and J by 7 bases, with 14 bases between. Germline-derived CDR1 and CDR2 are SGHDN and FVKESK. The CDR3 covers 15 residues. The CDR3 bases are TGTGCCAGCAGCCAAGATTGGCTAGTTGGGAATACGCAGTATTTT. Translated, it gives CASSQDWLVGNTQYF.

The chain uses TRBV7-9 and TRBJ2-1, with a weak D call TRBD2 (6 bases). CDR1 SEHNR and CDR2 FQNEAQ come from the germline V gene (reference sequence). This CDR3 has 16 residues. V lost 2 bases and J 6 bases, leaving 17 bases between the germline ends. CDR3 residues: CASSLISAGSRNEQFF. DNA of the CDR3: TGTGCCAGCAGCTTAATTTCCGCGGGAAGCCGCAATGAGCAGTTCTTC.

The rearrangement links TRBV29-1 to TRBJ2-7, with D unclear. V was shortened by 6 bases and J by 0 bases, with 12 bases between the two germline ends. This CDR3 is 13 amino acids long. CDR1 is SQVTM and CDR2 is ANQGSEA in the germline V gene. The CDR3 coding sequence is TGCAGCGTCCGCCCCGGCAGCTCCTACGAGCAGTACTTC. This gives the protein CSVRPGSSYEQYF.

V gene TRBV6-6 combines with J gene TRBJ1-4, with TRBD1 matching over 8 bases. The ends lost 7 bases at V and 5 bases at J; junction bases unmatched: 9. The CDR3 is 15 amino acids. CDR1 is MNHNY and CDR2 is SVGAGI in the germline V gene (reference sequence). The DNA of the CDR3 is TGTGCCAGCACCCACTCGACAGGGGTAAATGAAAAACTGTTTTTT. This translates into CASTHSTGVNEKLFF.